The rows below give T cell receptor beta chains drawn from one sample of a study of blood T cell repertoires in COVID-19. Only in-frame clones appear in the TCRdb table, and some are missing; sequencing was by immunoSEQ multiplex PCR. The repertoire holds around 330,000 clones, with 85% to 90% as singletons. The sequencing input was peripheral blood. Source of these receptors: a woman aged 45 to 65 with active or convalescent COVID-19. CDR3s include the opening cysteine and the closing phenylalanine or tryptophan. The D gene is left open where the match is weak. Part of the rows lack a size; the others show once, few, many or a class for expanded clones.

d_call,v_call,clone_size,j_call,cdr3_nt,cdr3_aa
TRBD1,TRBV3-1/TRBV3-2,-,TRBJ2-7,TGTGCCAGCAGCGAGCAAAACAGGGGTTACTACGAGCAGTACTTC,CASSEQNRGYYEQYF
TRBD2,TRBV15,once,TRBJ2-1,TGTGCCACCAGCGCGACACCGGGACTAGCTCGGCTCAATGAGCAGTTCTTC,CATSATPGLARLNEQFF
-,TRBV12-5,once,TRBJ2-5,TGTGCTAGTGGTTTGACAGGTGGAGAGACCCAGTACTTC,CASGLTGGETQYF
-,TRBV5-5,-,TRBJ2-7,TGTGCCAGCAGCTTGGGGGTTCGGCGGCCTGACGGGCAGTACTTC,CASSLGVRRPDGQYF
TRBD1,TRBV5-6,-,TRBJ1-1,TGTGCCAGCAGCTTCGGGACAGACACTGAAGCTTTCTTT,CASSFGTDTEAFF
TRBD1,TRBV19,-,TRBJ1-1,TGTGCCAGTAGAAATGGACAGGGAGGGGCCACTGAAGCTTTCTTT,CASRNGQGGATEAFF
-,TRBV5-1,-,TRBJ1-2,TGCGCCAGCAGCTTGGCAGCAGGCCCTAACTATGGCTACACCTTC,CASSLAAGPNYGYTF
TRBD2,TRBV4-2,-,TRBJ2-3,TGTGCCAGCAGCCAAGACATTCCCGGACTAGCGATGGGGGATACGCAGTATTTT,CASSQDIPGLAMGDTQYF
-,TRBV3-1/TRBV3-2,once,TRBJ1-1,TGTGCCAGCAGCCAAGGACTGGCGAACACTGAAGCTTTCTTT,CASSQGLANTEAFF
TRBD1,TRBV29-1,-,TRBJ2-7,TGCAGCGTCCAAACGGACAGGGGGGAGCAGTACTTC,CSVQTDRGEQYF
-,TRBV5-4,once,TRBJ2-3,TGTGCCAGCAGCTCCCAATCCGGGGTTGCAGATACGCAGTATTTT,CASSSQSGVADTQYF
TRBD1,TRBV24-1,-,TRBJ2-1,TGTGCCACCAGTGATTTGCGACAGGGGGCTGCCTACAATGAGCAGTTCTTC,CATSDLRQGAAYNEQFF
-,TRBV19,-,TRBJ2-1,TGTGCCAGTAGTATGCGGGGCTCCTACAATGAGCAGTTCTTC,CASSMRGSYNEQFF
TRBD2,TRBV4-1,-,TRBJ2-3,TGCGCCAGCAGCCAAGAAGTAGCGGGGGCCACCACAGATACGCAGTATTTT,CASSQEVAGATTDTQYF
-,TRBV27,-,TRBJ2-7,TGTGCCAGCAGTTTCGGTCCGGGGGCCTACGAGCAGTACTTC,CASSFGPGAYEQYF
-,TRBV7-2,-,TRBJ1-1,TGTGCCAGCAGCTTAACCCTGGGGCGGGGGAGCGCTGAAGCTTTCTTT,CASSLTLGRGSAEAFF
TRBD2,TRBV9,once,TRBJ2-1,TGTGCCAGCAGCACCTGGACTAGCGGCTTCAATGAGCAGTTCTTC,CASSTWTSGFNEQFF
TRBD1,TRBV6-5,-,TRBJ1-2,TGTGCCAGCAGTTACGGGGGACAGACTAACTATGGCTACACCTTC,CASSYGGQTNYGYTF
-,TRBV27,-,TRBJ1-2,TGTGCCAGCAGCCCAGGGGTAAACTATGGCTACACCTTC,CASSPGVNYGYTF
TRBD1,TRBV3-1/TRBV3-2,few,TRBJ2-7,TGTGCCAGCAGCCCCGACAGGGGTGGACGAAGCGAGCAGTACTTC,CASSPDRGGRSEQYF
-,TRBV9,-,TRBJ2-7,TGTGCCAGCAGCGTAGGTACTACCAGTGACTACGAGCAGTACTTC,CASSVGTTSDYEQYF
-,TRBV5-4,-,TRBJ1-2,TGTGCCAGCAGCTTGTCAGGGTCAGCTGGCTACACCTTC,CASSLSGSAGYTF
-,TRBV2,-,TRBJ2-7,TGTGCCAGCAGTGATAACGAGCAGTACTTC,CASSDNEQYF
TRBD1,TRBV19,once,TRBJ1-1,TGTGCCAGTAGCCCGGCAGGGGGTCACACTGAAGCTTTCTTT,CASSPAGGHTEAFF
-,TRBV5-6,-,TRBJ1-2,TGTGCCAGCAGCACCGCCCAGGGGATCTATGGCTACACCTTC,CASSTAQGIYGYTF
-,TRBV11-2,-,TRBJ1-2,TGTGCCAGCAGCTTAGGCGGTACAGGGCCCTATGGCTACACCTTC,CASSLGGTGPYGYTF
-,TRBV5-6,-,TRBJ1-2,TGTGCCAGCAGCTTGGTCTTCAGGACAGACTATGGCTACACCTTC,CASSLVFRTDYGYTF